These T cell receptor beta chains were read from a single sample in a study of T cells after posttransplantation cyclophosphamide. The repertoire was sequenced with immunoSEQ multiplex PCR; TCRdb's copy has only in-frame clones and lacks some. The data show 3,200 or so clones, none appearing only once, with approximately 12% held by the ten largest. This specimen consisted of PBMCs, obtained after allogeneic stem cell transplant with posttransplant cyclophosphamide. Receptor source: a female patient between 60 and 69 years old who received an allogeneic stem cell transplant from a related donor and was CMV-positive. Some T cells may trace back to the graft donor. Both conserved end residues are part of each CDR3. Fields, in order: V gene, J gene, CDR3 protein.

V: TRBV6-5
J: TRBJ2-3
CDR3: CASGRLAGTDTQYF

V: TRBV4-2
J: TRBJ2-7
CDR3: CASSQDVTYEQYF

V: TRBV6-5
J: TRBJ2-2
CDR3: CASSYSGGPYGELFF

V: TRBV13
J: TRBJ1-4
CDR3: CASSLGFGRGNEKLFF

V: TRBV27
J: TRBJ2-5
CDR3: CASSLSPLAGHSGTQYF

V: TRBV29-1
J: TRBJ1-2
CDR3: CSVGWTADYGYTF

V: TRBV9
J: TRBJ2-3
CDR3: CASSSSRDTQYF

V: TRBV7-2
J: TRBJ2-3
CDR3: CASSLKTSGSSDTQYF

V: TRBV5-6
J: TRBJ2-2
CDR3: CASSLVGGGAAGELFF

V: TRBV11-2
J: TRBJ1-4
CDR3: CASSSRLLQEGNEKLFF

V: TRBV6-5
J: TRBJ1-6
CDR3: CASSNQARNNSPLHF

V: TRBV5-1
J: TRBJ1-2
CDR3: CASSLAGGGYTF

V: TRBV5-6
J: TRBJ2-3
CDR3: CASSFSGDTQYF

V: TRBV7-2
J: TRBJ2-6
CDR3: CASSSAAGASGANVLTF

V: TRBV12-3/TRBV12-4
J: TRBJ1-3
CDR3: CASSSPRDRVANTIYF

V: TRBV28
J: TRBJ2-3
CDR3: CASVSGTDTQYF

V: TRBV12-3/TRBV12-4
J: TRBJ2-2
CDR3: CASSLYGELFF

V: TRBV4-2
J: TRBJ2-1
CDR3: CASSQARGGANEQFF

V: TRBV5-8
J: TRBJ1-4
CDR3: CASSKTGGPNEKLFF

V: TRBV19
J: TRBJ1-3
CDR3: CASIPDRAPGNTIYF

V: TRBV6-5
J: TRBJ2-3
CDR3: CASSYSASTDTQYF

V: TRBV10-3
J: TRBJ2-3
CDR3: CAIRNEGDTDTQYF

V: TRBV5-3
J: TRBJ1-1
CDR3: CARSFARVTEAFF

V: TRBV5-1
J: TRBJ2-5
CDR3: CASSSSGGQETQYF

V: TRBV28
J: TRBJ1-1
CDR3: CASSDRQGLRPSEAFF

V: TRBV10-3
J: TRBJ1-1
CDR3: CAISDPGTGGVNTEAFF

V: TRBV9
J: TRBJ1-5
CDR3: CASSVAGGNDSNQPQHF

V: TRBV28
J: TRBJ1-3
CDR3: CASSRQGRNTIYF

V: TRBV27
J: TRBJ2-7
CDR3: CASRGSGRTPGEQYF

V: TRBV4-1
J: TRBJ1-2
CDR3: CASSHSDYREAGYTF

V: TRBV9
J: TRBJ2-2
CDR3: CASSPRDRTGELFF

V: TRBV7-9
J: TRBJ2-3
CDR3: CASSLGLGQGISDTQYF

V: TRBV7-2
J: TRBJ2-3
CDR3: CASSNLRTDTQYF

V: TRBV12-5
J: TRBJ1-1
CDR3: CASGLVLWIIREGEAFF

V: TRBV29-1
J: TRBJ2-3
CDR3: CSVGGTSGRAIDTQYF

V: TRBV19
J: TRBJ2-1
CDR3: CASTFSGAYNEQFF

V: TRBV7-2
J: TRBJ1-1
CDR3: CASTPSGNTEAFF

V: TRBV7-9
J: TRBJ1-2
CDR3: CASGGGLNYGYTF

V: TRBV27
J: TRBJ2-1
CDR3: CASSLWDRAHYNEQFF

V: TRBV6-2/TRBV6-3
J: TRBJ2-3
CDR3: CASSYSPSGVLHTQYF

V: TRBV5-4
J: TRBJ2-5
CDR3: CASSFLGLGQETQYF

V: TRBV19
J: TRBJ2-1
CDR3: CATQAGGSYNEQFF

V: TRBV6-2/TRBV6-3
J: TRBJ1-3
CDR3: CASSLIEKFSGNTIYF

V: TRBV28
J: TRBJ2-3
CDR3: CASSETSGGDTQYF

V: TRBV7-3
J: TRBJ2-3
CDR3: CASSLSGRGGRADTQYF

V: TRBV28
J: TRBJ2-5
CDR3: CASSRPRGQGTQYF

V: TRBV28
J: TRBJ1-2
CDR3: CASSLWRTRHYYGYTF

V: TRBV12-3/TRBV12-4
J: TRBJ1-6
CDR3: CASSWDRVSYSPLHF

V: TRBV7-2
J: TRBJ1-1
CDR3: CASSQRGGSTEAFF

V: TRBV5-1
J: TRBJ2-1
CDR3: CASSLVPQYNEQFF

V: TRBV30
J: TRBJ1-5
CDR3: CAWSVRGYSNQPQHF

V: TRBV4-1
J: TRBJ2-1
CDR3: CTSSQETGLAGIEQFF

V: TRBV29-1
J: TRBJ1-2
CDR3: CSATPGQGNYGYTF

V: TRBV7-2
J: TRBJ2-1
CDR3: CASSSNTLLVEQFF

V: TRBV12-3/TRBV12-4
J: TRBJ2-7
CDR3: CASSFLVSGTGSFYEQYF